This TCR beta chain was sequenced during a study of blood T cell repertoires in COVID-19. Overall study context: Italy, Spain and the United States were the sources of the convalescent and acute COVID-19 samples. Sources were T cells, B-cell-depleted T cells, or PBMCs; the material itself was cDNA or gDNA.

TCRdb's copy holds only in-frame clones and misses some; the assay was immunoSEQ multiplex PCR. The sample contains under 300,000 clones, 65% to 90% of which appear only once. The CDR3 sequence is 15 residues long. Trimming pared 3 bases from V and 3 bases from J, leaving 12 bases between. The V gene's germline CDR1 is MDHEN and CDR2 SYDVKM. Patients in Seattle were enrolled during active infection, then followed longitudinally. The chain carries TRBV28 and TRBJ1-5; D is ambiguous. This receptor was taken from a woman in her 70s with COVID-19, enrolled during active disease. Sequencing input: peripheral blood. The DNA of the CDR3 is TGTGCCAGCAGTTTCTTGGGCATTTCCAATCAGCCCCAGCATTTT. It yields the protein CASSFLGISNQPQHF.